These 13 T cell receptor beta chains were sequenced from one sample in a study of blood T cell repertoires in COVID-19. Assay used: immunoSEQ multiplex PCR; TCRdb lists only in-frame clones, some missing. The table records about 350,000 clones, 70% to 90% of them present only once. The sample consisted of peripheral blood. Receptors were obtained from a woman aged 55-75 years with COVID-19, enrolled during active disease.

The gene calls are TRBV11-1 and TRBJ1-4; possible D gene TRBD1, 5 bases. CDR1 and CDR2 (germline): SGHAT, FQDESV (reference sequence). V lost 5 bases, J lost 5 bases, and 9 bases lay in between. The CDR3 consists of 13 residues. This CDR3 reads CASSQRQNEKLFF. The CDR3 coding sequence is TGTGCCAGCAGCCAACGACAGAATGAAAAACTGTTTTTT.

V gene TRBV6-5 combines with J gene TRBJ2-7; 10 bases map to TRBD2. J gave up 6 bases and V 6 bases, and 11 bases lay outside the gene matches. The V gene's germline CDR1 is MNHEY and CDR2 SVGAGI. The CDR3 spans 15 residues. DNA for the CDR3: TGTGCCAGCAGCTCCAGCGGGGGGGCCTGGGGCGAGCAGTACTTC. Its protein product is CASSSSGGAWGEQYF.

V gene TRBV20-1 combines with J gene TRBJ1-1; tentatively, D is TRBD1 (5 bases). Trimming took off 5 bases at V and 4 bases at J, with 8 bases between the two ends. From germline, CDR1 is DFQATT and CDR2 SNEGSKA (reference sequence). This CDR3 region has 11 residues. CDR3: CSAGGGTEAFF. CDR3 DNA: TGCAGTGCTGGGGGGGGCACTGAAGCTTTCTTT.

The chain is built from TRBV7-8 and TRBJ1-5; tentatively, D is TRBD1 (5 bases). The V gene lost 1 base and the J gene lost 5 bases, with 12 bases spanning the gap. CDR1 is SGHVS, CDR2 FQNEAQ, per germline. The CDR3 loop spans 15 amino acids. The CDR3: CASSLGQTRYQPQHF. For the CDR3, the DNA is TGTGCCAGCAGCTTAGGACAGACAAGATATCAGCCCCAGCATTTT.

The V and J genes are TRBV24-1 and TRBJ2-2, with D possibly being TRBD2 (6 bases). CDR1 is KGHDR and CDR2 is SFDVKD in the germline V gene. V dropped 6 bases and J dropped 6 bases, with 10 bases sitting between them. CDR3 length: 13 amino acids. The CDR3 region has the DNA TGTGCCACCAGTCTGACGGGGGCCGGGGAGCTGTTTTTT. Protein product: CATSLTGAGELFF.

In this sample, this clone turned up once. J is TRBJ2-6 and V is TRBV5-4; a weak D match, TRBD1 (5 bases). Trimming stripped 3 bases from V and 0 bases from J, with 7 bases between. The CDR3 covers 15 residues. The germline V gene has CDR1 SGHNT and CDR2 YYREEE (reference sequence). CDR3 protein: CASSSRDSGANVLTF. The CDR3 DNA reads TGTGCCAGCAGCTCCAGGGACTCTGGGGCCAACGTCCTGACTTTC.

On this clone itself: Other DNA sequences in this specimen translate into the identical CDR3. V and J are TRBV12-3 or TRBV12-4 and TRBJ1-1; D unclear. The CDR3 has 13 residues. V gave up 3 bases and J gave up 4 bases, with 9 bases separating them. The CDR3 nucleotides read TGTGCCAGCAGTTTCGGAGGTTTCACTGAAGCTTTCTTT. This codes for CASSFGGFTEAFF.

The sample holds one count of this clone. V is TRBV4-1 and J is TRBJ2-1; D possibly corresponds to TRBD2 (5 bases). Germline CDR1 and CDR2: MGHRA and YSYEKL. This CDR3 region has 12 residues. V dropped 1 base and J dropped 10 bases, with 8 bases sitting between them. CDR3 sequence (DNA): TGCGCCAGCAGCCAAGTTACGGGGGAGCAGTTCTTC. Protein product: CASSQVTGEQFF.

At least ten counts were recorded for this clone. The chain joins TRBV7-3 to TRBJ1-6, with TRBD1 matching over 7 bases. Germline V lookup: CDR1 SGHTA, CDR2 FQGTGA. With 5 bases clipped from V and 8 bases from J, the junction kept 12 bases outside the gene matches. The CDR3 covers 16 residues. The CDR3 is CASSARTGLRDSPLHF. In DNA, the CDR3 is TGTGCCAGCAGCGCCAGGACAGGACTACGGGATTCACCCCTCCACTTT.

This clone was recorded only once. The CDR3 loop is CASSHRRGGRATEAFF. The CDR3 nucleotides read TGCGCCAGCAGCCACCGACGGGGGGGCCGGGCCACTGAAGCTTTCTTT. This chain uses TRBV4-3 with TRBJ1-1, with D possibly matching TRBD1 (6 bases). Germline values: CDR1 LGHNA, CDR2 YSLEER. The CDR3 spans 16 residues. Trimming stripped 3 bases from V and 4 bases from J, with 18 bases between.

The J gene is TRBJ2-1, the V gene TRBV3-1 (or the pseudogene TRBV3-2); 9 bases are shared with TRBD2. J was trimmed by 4 bases and V by 3 bases; bases with no gene match: 4. This CDR3 has 15 amino acids. Germline CDR1 LGHDT, CDR2 YNNKEL (reference sequence). This chain's CDR3 is CASSQGLALYNEQFF. The CDR3 coding sequence is TGTGCCAGCAGCCAGGGACTAGCTCTTTACAATGAGCAGTTCTTC.

V and J are TRBV5-4 and TRBJ2-1, with D possibly being TRBD1 (6 bases). V was shortened by 1 base and J by 0 bases, with 8 bases between the two germline ends. The CDR3 length is 15 residues. Germline assignment: CDR1 SGHNT and CDR2 YYREEE (reference sequence). The CDR3 loop reads CASSLLQGSYNEQFF. The CDR3 DNA sequence: TGTGCCAGCAGCTTGTTACAGGGCTCCTACAATGAGCAGTTCTTC.

This clone has only one observation. This chain joins TRBV10-2 and TRBJ2-1; 8 bases agree with TRBD2. The germline V gene has CDR1 WSHSY and CDR2 SAAADI. The CDR3 covers 14 residues. The J segment lost 7 bases and the V segment lost 7 bases, leaving 9 bases of the junction unmatched. CDR3 DNA: TGCGCCAGCAACGGGACTAGAAAGTGGAATGAGCAGTTCTTC. Translated, it gives CASNGTRKWNEQFF.